This record covers a single TCR beta chain. Primers included in the PCR were 60 Vbeta and 13 Jbeta primers. Here immunoSEQ multiplex PCR was the method, and the copy in TCRdb shows in-frame clones only, minus some. The sample shows a few hundred thousand clones, roughly 80% of them seen only once. The data were obtained in a study of cytomegalovirus exposure and HLA in healthy donors. V lost 6 bases, J lost 0 bases, and 15 bases lay in between. CDR3 length: 16 residues. From germline, CDR1 is MNHEY and CDR2 SMNVEV (reference sequence). This receptor was identified in a girl aged 2 to 10 in good health and CMV-seronegative. The gene calls are TRBV27 and TRBJ2-1, with D possibly being TRBD2 (6 bases). The specimen was PBMCs. This chain's CDR3 is CASRLLAESSYNEQFF. In DNA, the CDR3 is TGTGCCAGCAGACTTTTAGCGGAGAGCTCCTACAATGAGCAGTTCTTC.